This section outlines one TCR beta chain sequence together with its context. Its antigen is unknown. Method: immunoSEQ multiplex PCR; TCRdb's copy keeps in-frame clones and lacks some. Of approximately 94,000 clones detected, 91% appear once; the ten largest clones hold 0.14% to 0.15%. This entry is derived from a study of siplizumab effects on memory and regulatory T cells. Whole-study findings and limits: A minor share of alloreactive clones matched unstimulated subsets.

The sequence came from a human donor in good health. The sequenced sample consisted of CD4+ T cells sorted from blood.

The CDR3 protein is CASSKGQVANTIYF. CDR3 in DNA: TGCGCCAGCAGCAAGGGACAGGTTGCAAACACCATATATTTT. This chain joins TRBV5-1 and TRBJ1-3; the match to TRBD1 covers 8 bases. The V gene end was trimmed by 4 bases and the J gene end by 6 bases; junction bases not matched to a gene: 6. This CDR3 has 14 residues. Germline CDR1 is SGHRS and CDR2 is YFSETQ.